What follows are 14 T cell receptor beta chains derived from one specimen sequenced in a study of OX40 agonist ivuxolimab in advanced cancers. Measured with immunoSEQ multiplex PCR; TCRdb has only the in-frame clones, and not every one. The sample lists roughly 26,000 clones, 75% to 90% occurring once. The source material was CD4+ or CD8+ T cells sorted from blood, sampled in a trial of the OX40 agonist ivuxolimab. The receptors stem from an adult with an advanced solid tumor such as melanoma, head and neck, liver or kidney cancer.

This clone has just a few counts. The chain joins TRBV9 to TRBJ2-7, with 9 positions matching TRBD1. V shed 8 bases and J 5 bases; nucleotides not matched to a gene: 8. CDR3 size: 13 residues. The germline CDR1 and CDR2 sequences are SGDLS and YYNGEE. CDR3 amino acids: CASSGTGFDEQYF. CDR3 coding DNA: TGTGCCAGTTCCGGGACAGGGTTCGACGAGCAGTACTTC.

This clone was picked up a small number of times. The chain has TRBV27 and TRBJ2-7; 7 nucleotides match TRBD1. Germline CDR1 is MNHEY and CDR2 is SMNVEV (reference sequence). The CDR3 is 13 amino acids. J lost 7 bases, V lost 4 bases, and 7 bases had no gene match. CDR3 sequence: CASSSLTGKEQYF. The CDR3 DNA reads TGTGCCAGCAGTTCCTTGACAGGGAAAGAGCAGTACTTC.

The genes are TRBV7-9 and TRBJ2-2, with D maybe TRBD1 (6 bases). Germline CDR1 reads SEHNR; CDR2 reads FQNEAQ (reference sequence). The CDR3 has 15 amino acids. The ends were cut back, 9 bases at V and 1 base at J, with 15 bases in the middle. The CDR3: CASSSGARNTGELFF. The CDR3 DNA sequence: TGTGCCAGTAGTTCAGGGGCACGGAACACCGGGGAGCTGTTTTTT.

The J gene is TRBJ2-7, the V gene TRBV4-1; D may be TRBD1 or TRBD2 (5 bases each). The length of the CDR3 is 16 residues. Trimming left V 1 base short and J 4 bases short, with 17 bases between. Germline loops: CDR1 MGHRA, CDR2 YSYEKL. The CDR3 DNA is TGCGCCAGCAGCCAAGTGGCAGGGAGTTGGGTATACGAGCAGTACTTC. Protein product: CASSQVAGSWVYEQYF.

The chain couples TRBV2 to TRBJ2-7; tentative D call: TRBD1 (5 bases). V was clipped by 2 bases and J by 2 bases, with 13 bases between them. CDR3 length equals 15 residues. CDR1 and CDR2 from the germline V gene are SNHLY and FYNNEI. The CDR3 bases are TGTGCCAGCAGTGAACAGGGCAGACAAACCTACGAGCAGTACTTC. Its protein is CASSEQGRQTYEQYF.

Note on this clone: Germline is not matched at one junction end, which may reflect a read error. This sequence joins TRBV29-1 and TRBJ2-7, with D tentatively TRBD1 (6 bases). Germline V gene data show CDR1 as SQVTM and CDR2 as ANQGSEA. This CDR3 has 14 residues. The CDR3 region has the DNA TGCAACGTTGAAGAGGGACACCTTTCTCGGGAGCAGTACTTC. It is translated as CNVEEGHLSREQYF.

CDR3 loop: CASSPGQNYGYTF. The CDR3 region has the DNA TGTGCCAGCAGCCCGGGACAGAACTATGGCTACACCTTC. The rearrangement links TRBV7-9 to TRBJ1-2; 7 nucleotides agree with TRBD1. V shed 5 bases, J shed 2 bases, and the junction held 2 bases outside the gene matches. Germline V CDR1 and CDR2: SEHNR, FQNEAQ (reference sequence). CDR3 size: 13 residues.

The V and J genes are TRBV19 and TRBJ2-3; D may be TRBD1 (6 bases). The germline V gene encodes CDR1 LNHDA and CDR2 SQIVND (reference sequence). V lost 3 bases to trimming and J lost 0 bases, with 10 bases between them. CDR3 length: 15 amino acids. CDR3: CASSMLGGSTDTQYF. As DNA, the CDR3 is TGTGCCAGTAGTATGTTAGGGGGTAGCACAGATACGCAGTATTTT.

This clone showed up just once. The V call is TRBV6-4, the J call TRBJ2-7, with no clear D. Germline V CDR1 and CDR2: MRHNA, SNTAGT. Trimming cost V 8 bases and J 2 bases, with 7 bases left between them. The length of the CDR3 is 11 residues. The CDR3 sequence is CASPPTYEQYF. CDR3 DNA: TGTGCCAGCCCGCCAACCTACGAGCAGTACTTC.

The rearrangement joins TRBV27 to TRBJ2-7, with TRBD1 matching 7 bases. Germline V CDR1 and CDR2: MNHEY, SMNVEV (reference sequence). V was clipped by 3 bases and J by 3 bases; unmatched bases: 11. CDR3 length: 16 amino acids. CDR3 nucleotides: TGTGCCAGCAGTTTCCAGAACAGGGGCGTCCTCTACGAGCAGTACTTC. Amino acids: CASSFQNRGVLYEQYF.

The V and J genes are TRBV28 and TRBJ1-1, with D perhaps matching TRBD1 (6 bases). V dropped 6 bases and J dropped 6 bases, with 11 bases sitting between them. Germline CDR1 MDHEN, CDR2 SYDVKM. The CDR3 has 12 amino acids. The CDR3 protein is CASSTGRAEAFF. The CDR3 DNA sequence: TGTGCCAGCAGCACAGGGCGCGCTGAAGCTTTCTTT.

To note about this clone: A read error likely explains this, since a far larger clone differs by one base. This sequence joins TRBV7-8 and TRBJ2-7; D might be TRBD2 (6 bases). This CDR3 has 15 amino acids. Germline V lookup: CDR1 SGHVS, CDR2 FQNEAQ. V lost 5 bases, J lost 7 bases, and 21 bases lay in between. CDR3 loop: CASSPTRLVGNEQYF. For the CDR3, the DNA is TGTGCCAGCAGCCCTACTAGACTAGTGGGGAATGAGCAGTACTTC.

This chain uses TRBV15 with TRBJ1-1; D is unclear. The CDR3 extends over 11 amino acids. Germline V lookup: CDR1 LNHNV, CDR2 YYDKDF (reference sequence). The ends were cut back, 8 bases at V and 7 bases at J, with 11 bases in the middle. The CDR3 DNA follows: TGTGCCACCCATTCGGGGAGTGAAGCTTTCTTT. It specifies CATHSGSEAFF.

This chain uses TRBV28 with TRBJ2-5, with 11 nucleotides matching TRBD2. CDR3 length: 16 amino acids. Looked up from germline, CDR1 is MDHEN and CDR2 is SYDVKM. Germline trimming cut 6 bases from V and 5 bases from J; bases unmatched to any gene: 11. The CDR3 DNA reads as TGTGCCAGCAGAAAGGGACTAGCGGACTTTGAGGAGACCCAGTACTTC. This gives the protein CASRKGLADFEETQYF.